This record looks at one TCR beta chain sequence and its context. Its ends do not fully match the called genes, so a read error is possible. These data come from a study of blood T cell repertoires in COVID-19. In the study overall: Samples came from the United States, Italy and Spain, spanning acute and convalescent COVID-19.

Per the authors' pipeline: Using reference gene primer amplification, nucleated cell counts were estimated. The repertoire was sequenced with immunoSEQ multiplex PCR; TCRdb's copy has only in-frame clones and lacks some. That table gives V, J and clone size, and the DNA gave D and trimming. The data show under 250,000 clones, with around 81% seen just once and approximately 9% held by the top ten. CDR3 length: 18 amino acids. The germline gives CDR1 LGHDT, CDR2 YNNKEL (reference sequence). Participant age was about 18 to 89 years, and participants resided in roughly 25 US areas. The origin of this receptor is a woman aged 45-65 years with acute COVID-19. Sequencing input: PBMCs or T cells enriched from blood (not recorded which). The chain couples TRBV3-1 (or the pseudogene TRBV3-2) to TRBJ2-6; 8 bases are shared with TRBD1. The CDR3 protein is CASRHMGQVHSGANVLTF. CDR3 DNA sequence: TGTGCCAGCCGCCATATGGGACAGGTGCACTCTGGGGCCAACGTCCTGACTTTC.